Listed here are 28 T cell receptor beta chains from one sample, sequenced in a study of identical twins. TCRdb redid the calling of the 5' RACE reads with MiXCR, one entry per CDR3 protein. The repertoire holds about 300,000 distinct CDR3 sequences, with around 12% as singletons. The data also belong to a second study, concerning yellow fever vaccine responses in identical twins.

The sequencing input was CD8+ T cells sorted from blood. The receptors here all came from a woman aged 18-29 years in good health.

In its sample, this clonotype was seen many times. This chain uses TRBV12-3 or TRBV12-4 with TRBJ2-1; 7 nucleotides match TRBD2. The CDR3 is 15 amino acids. V shed 5 bases and J 0 bases; nucleotides not matched to a gene: 4. The CDR3 region has the DNA TGTGCCAGCAGTAAAGCGGGGAGCTCCTACAATGAGCAGTTCTTC. Its protein product is CASSKAGSSYNEQFF.

The chain links TRBV7-6 to TRBJ2-7, with 9 bases that match TRBD1. Unmatched junction bases numbered 3, after V lost 4 bases and J lost 2 bases. This CDR3 contains 14 residues. Germline CDR1 SGHVS, CDR2 FNYEAQ. The CDR3 is CASSSGQGAYEQYV. The CDR3 DNA follows: TGTGCCAGCAGCTCGGGACAGGGAGCCTACGAGCAGTACGTC.

This sequence joins TRBV28 and TRBJ2-7, with 9 bases fitting TRBD1. CDR3 size: 13 residues. V lost 8 bases and J lost 5; bases outside the gene matches: 7. Germline V lookup: CDR1 MDHEN, CDR2 SYDVKM. CDR3 in DNA: TGTGCCAGCGGAAAGGGACAGGGCGACGAGCAGTACTTC. It is translated as CASGKGQGDEQYF.

This CDR3 reads CASSSTTGTGPSYEQYF. The CDR3 DNA reads as TGTGCCAGCAGCTCCACCACCGGGACAGGACCCTCCTACGAGCAGTACTTC. This chain links TRBV5-5 with TRBJ2-7; 8 positions match TRBD1. Germline V gene data show CDR1 as SGHKS and CDR2 as YYEKEE (reference sequence). The CDR3 consists of 17 residues. Trimming cost V 3 bases and J 0 bases; bases outside gene matches: 11.

The sample holds a few counts of this clonotype. The rearrangement joins TRBV5-6 to TRBJ2-1; D is unresolved. In germline, CDR1 is SGHDT, CDR2 YYEEEE. V was cut by 4 bases and J by 8 bases, with 10 bases left in between. The CDR3 covers 12 residues. CDR3 DNA sequence: TGTGCCAGCAGCCCTGACTCGGATGAGCAGTTCTTC. Translation: CASSPDSDEQFF.

This clonotype has ten or more counts. The genes are TRBV20-1 and TRBJ1-3; 7 bases line up with TRBD1. CDR1 is DFQATT, CDR2 SNEGSKA, per germline (reference sequence). The CDR3 totals 13 residues. Trimming at V came to 8 bases and at J to 4 bases, leaving 8 bases not matched to a gene. This CDR3 reads CSTRDSVGNTIYF. CDR3 nucleotides: TGCAGTACCCGGGACAGTGTCGGAAACACCATATATTTT.

V is TRBV28 and J is TRBJ2-5; D remains unclear. The CDR3 has 13 residues. Germline CDR1 is MDHEN and CDR2 is SYDVKM. V shed 3 bases and J shed 5 bases, with 10 bases lying between them. The CDR3 is CASSFWGDETQYF. The CDR3 DNA is TGTGCCAGCAGTTTCTGGGGTGATGAGACCCAGTACTTC.

V and J are TRBV9 and TRBJ1-3, with 7 bases that match TRBD1. Trimming took 3 bases from V and 8 from J; bases not matched to a gene: 11. Germline V CDR1 and CDR2: SGDLS, YYNGEE. This CDR3 comprises 15 residues. CDR3 bases: TGTGCCAGCAGCGCCAGGGGGATCTTTGTAGACACCATATATTTT. Its translation: CASSARGIFVDTIYF.

The table lists this clonotype with a few counts. The V and J genes are TRBV9 and TRBJ2-3; TRBD1 agrees at 10 bases. The CDR3 runs 16 residues. Unmatched junction bases numbered 4, after V lost 3 bases and J lost 0 bases. Germline V CDR1 and CDR2: SGDLS, YYNGEE. CDR3 region: CASSAGGQGSTDTQYF. CDR3 sequence (DNA): TGTGCCAGCAGCGCCGGGGGACAGGGGAGCACAGATACGCAGTATTTT. Supplemented by reference TRBV9 and TRBJ2-3, the full variable domain reads DSGVTQTPKHLITATGQRVTLRCSPRSGDLSVYWYQQSLDQGLQFLIQYYNGEERAKGNILERFSAQQFPDLHSELNLSSLELGDSALYFCASSAGGQGSTDTQYFGPGTRLTVL.

This clonotype was counted between two and nine times. The V call is TRBV20-1, the J call TRBJ2-1; D ambiguous. CDR1 is DFQATT and CDR2 is SNEGSKA in the germline V gene (reference sequence). The CDR3 covers 12 residues. Trimming pared 3 bases from V and 6 bases from J, leaving 9 bases between. CDR3 nucleotide sequence: TGCAGTGCTAGTGAGGTTGGCAATGAGCAGTTCTTC. It yields the protein CSASEVGNEQFF.

This clonotype came up many times. The chain employs TRBV28 and TRBJ2-3; the match to TRBD1 covers 10 bases. The CDR3 totals 13 residues. Germline lookup yields CDR1 MDHEN and CDR2 SYDVKM. With 10 bases clipped from V and 2 bases from J, the junction kept 3 bases outside the gene matches. The CDR3 coding sequence is TGTGCCACGGGGACAGGGGACACAGATACGCAGTATTTT. Protein sequence: CATGTGDTDTQYF.

This clonotype was detected only a few times. The chain links TRBV2 to TRBJ2-3; 8 nucleotides align to TRBD1. The V gene end was trimmed by 8 bases and the J gene end by 1 base; junction bases not matched to a gene: 2. The CDR3 spans 13 residues. CDR1 is SNHLY, CDR2 FYNNEI, per germline. The CDR3 here is CASRDRRTDTQYF. The CDR3 DNA is TGTGCCAGCCGGGACAGGCGCACAGATACGCAGTATTTT.

This clonotype came up a few times. V and J are TRBV20-1 and TRBJ2-4; tentatively, D is TRBD2 (6 bases). CDR3 length: 17 residues. CDR1 is DFQATT and CDR2 is SNEGSKA in the germline V gene (reference sequence). V lost 6 bases and J 0 bases, leaving 21 bases between the germline ends. CDR3 sequence reads: CSAQLGVGGLAKNIQYF. The CDR3 bases are TGCAGTGCGCAGCTAGGGGTCGGGGGATTAGCCAAAAACATTCAGTACTTC.

This clonotype was seen only a few times. The V and J genes are TRBV9 and TRBJ2-5; D not resolved. The V gene lost 4 bases and the J gene lost 1 base, with 11 bases spanning the gap. The germline V gene encodes CDR1 SGDLS and CDR2 YYNGEE. The CDR3 sequence is 14 residues long. This CDR3 reads CASSPYSAQETQYF. The CDR3 DNA reads TGTGCCAGCAGCCCTTACTCCGCCCAAGAGACCCAGTACTTC.

This clonotype was seen repeatedly, ten times or more. The chain links TRBV12-3 or TRBV12-4 to TRBJ2-5; unclear D gene. The CDR3 consists of 11 residues. Trimming took off 6 bases at V and 3 bases at J, with 5 bases between the two ends. CDR3 region: CASSTEETQYF. The CDR3 DNA reads as TGTGCCAGCAGCACTGAAGAGACCCAGTACTTC.

This clonotype was observed a few times. This rearrangement joins TRBV20-1 to TRBJ2-1; D might be TRBD2 (6 bases). Trimming pared 6 bases from V and 0 bases from J, leaving 15 bases between. The CDR3 consists of 15 residues. Germline CDR1 is DFQATT and CDR2 is SNEGSKA (reference sequence). The CDR3 coding sequence is TGCAGTGCCAAGGGACTCGATGGCTCCTACAATGAGCAGTTCTTC. This encodes CSAKGLDGSYNEQFF.

This clonotype has a handful of counts. The chain combines TRBV3-1 with TRBJ2-7; 8 nucleotides agree with TRBD1. The CDR3 covers 15 residues. V lost 3 bases and J lost 2; bases outside the gene matches: 6. In germline, CDR1 is LGHDT, CDR2 YNNKEL (reference sequence). DNA of the CDR3: TGTGCCAGCAGCCATTCCGGACAGGGCCCCTACGAGCAGTACTTC. It specifies CASSHSGQGPYEQYF.

This clonotype was counted a few times. The chain couples TRBV5-1 to TRBJ2-7, with TRBD1 matching over 7 bases. Per the germline V gene, CDR1 is SGHRS and CDR2 is YFSETQ. Losses at the gene ends were 0 bases for V and 5 bases for J; bases not matched to a gene: 8. This CDR3 has 15 residues. The CDR3 DNA sequence: TGCGCCAGCAGCTTGGAGGGGGCAGCCTTGGACGAGCAGTACTTC. Translating gives CASSLEGAALDEQYF.

This clonotype appeared a few times. J is TRBJ1-1 and V is TRBV3-1, with a possible D match to TRBD1 (5 bases). Trimming removed 6 bases at V and 5 bases at J, with 13 bases between. The CDR3 runs 13 residues. From germline, CDR1 is LGHDT and CDR2 YNNKEL (reference sequence). CDR3 nucleotides: TGTGCCAGCAGTCGGGACGGCAGAACTGAAGCTTTCTTT. Its protein product is CASSRDGRTEAFF.

In DNA, the CDR3 is TGTGCCAGCACCACTAGCGGGAGGGCTGGGGAGCTGTTTTTT. It is translated as CASTTSGRAGELFF. The V gene is TRBV7-8, the J gene TRBJ2-2, with 13 bases fitting TRBD2. Germline CDR1 reads SGHVS; CDR2 reads FQNEAQ. CDR3 size: 14 residues. The trim removed 7 bases at V and 8 bases at J, leaving 4 bases unmatched.

This clonotype was detected many times. The gene calls are TRBV6-2 or TRBV6-3 and TRBJ2-7; D might be TRBD2 (5 bases). V lost 2 bases and J lost 3, with 11 bases in between. This CDR3 has 14 amino acids. Germline V CDR1 and CDR2: MNHEY, SVGEGT. The CDR3 bases are TGTGCCAGCAGTTACCGGCAGGAGGACTACGAGCAGTACTTC. As protein: CASSYRQEDYEQYF.

This clonotype was detected a few times. The chain carries TRBV27 and TRBJ1-1; D possibly corresponds to TRBD1 (6 bases). Trimming shortened V by 8 bases and J by 1 base, and 11 bases separated the two germline ends. In germline, CDR1 is MNHEY, CDR2 SMNVEV (reference sequence). There are 13 residues in the CDR3. CDR3 residues: CASLGGTNTEAFF. The CDR3 bases are TGTGCCAGCTTGGGGGGCACGAACACTGAAGCTTTCTTT.

The V call is TRBV7-9, the J call TRBJ1-1, with 10 bases identical to TRBD1. CDR1 is SEHNR and CDR2 is FQNEAQ in the germline V gene (reference sequence). The CDR3 extends over 16 amino acids. V shed 5 bases and J 5 bases; nucleotides not matched to a gene: 11. CDR3 sequence reads: CASSATGTGEGTEAFF. The DNA of the CDR3 is TGTGCCAGCAGCGCAACCGGGACAGGGGAGGGGACTGAAGCTTTCTTT.

Ten or more counts support this clonotype. The rearrangement uses TRBV5-5 and TRBJ2-1; the match to TRBD2 covers 8 bases. The trim removed 3 bases at V and 4 bases at J, leaving 9 bases unmatched. The CDR3 consists of 16 residues. CDR1 and CDR2 from the germline V gene are SGHKS and YYEKEE (reference sequence). The CDR3 loop reads CASSSAQLADYNEQFF. CDR3 in DNA: TGTGCCAGCAGCTCCGCCCAACTAGCGGATTACAATGAGCAGTTCTTC.

The rearrangement uses TRBV20-1 and TRBJ2-1, with TRBD2 matching 16 bases. V was pared by 5 bases and J by 7 bases, with 8 bases of the junction left unmatched. Germline CDR1 reads DFQATT; CDR2 reads SNEGSKA (reference sequence). This CDR3 has 16 residues. CDR3: CSAHGTSGRAWNEQFF. The DNA of the CDR3 is TGCAGTGCTCACGGGACTAGCGGGAGGGCCTGGAATGAGCAGTTCTTC.

This clonotype was seen ten or more times. The rearrangement uses TRBV12-3 or TRBV12-4 and TRBJ2-5, with 10 bases matching TRBD1. V shed 6 bases and J 2 bases; nucleotides not matched to a gene: 6. The CDR3 runs to 15 residues. CDR3 DNA sequence: TGTGCCAGCAGCGGGACAGGGGCTTCTCAAGAGACCCAGTACTTC. This sequence encodes CASSGTGASQETQYF.

This chain uses TRBV7-9 with TRBJ2-5; D not resolved. The V end was cut by 6 bases, the J end by 1 base, with 12 bases between. The length of the CDR3 is 14 residues. Looked up from germline, CDR1 is SEHNR and CDR2 is FQNEAQ (reference sequence). CDR3 residues: CASSLTDIQETQYF. CDR3 DNA sequence: TGTGCCAGCAGTTTAACCGACATCCAAGAGACCCAGTACTTC.

The chain carries TRBV28 and TRBJ2-5; either TRBD1 or TRBD2 may fit D (5 bases each). The CDR3 covers 14 residues. Trimming left V 7 bases short and J 1 base short, with 13 bases between. Per the germline V gene, CDR1 is MDHEN and CDR2 is SYDVKM. The CDR3 region is CASTPPGTQETQYF. CDR3 bases: TGTGCCAGCACCCCACCGGGGACCCAAGAGACCCAGTACTTC.